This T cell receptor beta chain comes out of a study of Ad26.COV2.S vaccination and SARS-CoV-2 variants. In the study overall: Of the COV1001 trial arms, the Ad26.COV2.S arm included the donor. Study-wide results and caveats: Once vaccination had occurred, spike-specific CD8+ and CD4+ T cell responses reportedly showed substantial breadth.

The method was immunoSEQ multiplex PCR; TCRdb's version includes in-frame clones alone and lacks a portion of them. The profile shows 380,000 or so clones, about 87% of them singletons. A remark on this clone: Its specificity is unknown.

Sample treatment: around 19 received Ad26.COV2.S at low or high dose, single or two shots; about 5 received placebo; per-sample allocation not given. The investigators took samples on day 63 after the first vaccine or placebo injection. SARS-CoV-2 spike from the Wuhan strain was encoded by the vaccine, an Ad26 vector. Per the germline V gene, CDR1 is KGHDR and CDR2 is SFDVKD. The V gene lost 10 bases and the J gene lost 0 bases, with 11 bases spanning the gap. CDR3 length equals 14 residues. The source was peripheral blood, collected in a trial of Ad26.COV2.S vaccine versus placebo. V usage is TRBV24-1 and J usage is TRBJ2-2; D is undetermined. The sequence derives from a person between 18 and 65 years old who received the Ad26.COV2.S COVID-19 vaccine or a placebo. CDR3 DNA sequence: TGTGCCACGACTGACAACTCGAACACCGGGGAGCTGTTTTTT. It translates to CATTDNSNTGELFF.